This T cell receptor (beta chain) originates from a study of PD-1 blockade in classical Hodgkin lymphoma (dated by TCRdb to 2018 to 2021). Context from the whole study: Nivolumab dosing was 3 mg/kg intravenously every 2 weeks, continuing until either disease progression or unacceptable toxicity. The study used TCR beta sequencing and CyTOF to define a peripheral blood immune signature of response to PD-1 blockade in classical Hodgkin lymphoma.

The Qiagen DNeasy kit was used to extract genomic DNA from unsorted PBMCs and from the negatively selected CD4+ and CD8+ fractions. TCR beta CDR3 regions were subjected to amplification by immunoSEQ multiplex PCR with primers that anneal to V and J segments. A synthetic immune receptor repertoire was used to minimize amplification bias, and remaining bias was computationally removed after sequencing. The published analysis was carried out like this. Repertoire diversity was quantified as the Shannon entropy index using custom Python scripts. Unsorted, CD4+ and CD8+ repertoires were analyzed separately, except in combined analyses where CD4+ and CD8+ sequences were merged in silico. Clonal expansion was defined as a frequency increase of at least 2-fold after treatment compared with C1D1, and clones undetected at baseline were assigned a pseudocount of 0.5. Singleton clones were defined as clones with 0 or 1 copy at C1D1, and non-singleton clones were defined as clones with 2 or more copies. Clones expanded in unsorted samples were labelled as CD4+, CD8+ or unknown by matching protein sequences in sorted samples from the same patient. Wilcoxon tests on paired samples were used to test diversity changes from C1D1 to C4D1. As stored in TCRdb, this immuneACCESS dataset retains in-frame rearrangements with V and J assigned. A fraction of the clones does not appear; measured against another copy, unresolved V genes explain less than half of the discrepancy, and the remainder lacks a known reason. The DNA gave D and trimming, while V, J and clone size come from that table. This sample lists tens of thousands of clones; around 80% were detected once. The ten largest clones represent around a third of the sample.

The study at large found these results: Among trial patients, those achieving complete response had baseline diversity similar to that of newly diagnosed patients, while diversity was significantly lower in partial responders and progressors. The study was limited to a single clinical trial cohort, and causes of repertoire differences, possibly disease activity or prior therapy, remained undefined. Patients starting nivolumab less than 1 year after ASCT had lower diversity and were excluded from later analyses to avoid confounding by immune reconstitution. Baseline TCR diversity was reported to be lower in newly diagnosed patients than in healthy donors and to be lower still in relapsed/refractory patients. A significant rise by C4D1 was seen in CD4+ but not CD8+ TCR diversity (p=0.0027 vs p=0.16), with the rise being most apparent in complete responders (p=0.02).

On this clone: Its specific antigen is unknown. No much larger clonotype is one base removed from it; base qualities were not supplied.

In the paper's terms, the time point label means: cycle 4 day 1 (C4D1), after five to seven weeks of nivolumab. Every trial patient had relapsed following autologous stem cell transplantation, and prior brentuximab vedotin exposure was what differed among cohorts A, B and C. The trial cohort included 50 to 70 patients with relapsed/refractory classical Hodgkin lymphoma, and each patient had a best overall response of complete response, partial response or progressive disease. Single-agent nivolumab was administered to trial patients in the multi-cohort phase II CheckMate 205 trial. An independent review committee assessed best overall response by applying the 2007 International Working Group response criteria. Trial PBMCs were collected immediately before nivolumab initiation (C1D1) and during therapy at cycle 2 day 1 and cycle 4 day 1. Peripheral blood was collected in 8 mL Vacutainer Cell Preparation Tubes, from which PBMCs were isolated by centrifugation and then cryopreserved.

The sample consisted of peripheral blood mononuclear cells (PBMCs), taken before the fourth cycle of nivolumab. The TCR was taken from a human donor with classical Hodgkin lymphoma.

The DNA sequence is given as TGTGCCAGCAGCTCAGGGATGAGCTATGGCTACACCTTC. Translated, this is CASSSGMSYGYTF. Recombination linked TRBV11-2 to TRBJ1-2; the D gene is perhaps TRBD1, on 5 matching bases. CDR1 and CDR2, per the germline V gene, are SGHAT and FQNNGV. The cysteine opens and the phenylalanine closes a CDR3 of 13 amino acids. Just the 39-base CDR3 DNA is kept, in frame starting at base 1. V sheds 4 bases and J sheds 4 bases, leaving 10 bases between their ends.